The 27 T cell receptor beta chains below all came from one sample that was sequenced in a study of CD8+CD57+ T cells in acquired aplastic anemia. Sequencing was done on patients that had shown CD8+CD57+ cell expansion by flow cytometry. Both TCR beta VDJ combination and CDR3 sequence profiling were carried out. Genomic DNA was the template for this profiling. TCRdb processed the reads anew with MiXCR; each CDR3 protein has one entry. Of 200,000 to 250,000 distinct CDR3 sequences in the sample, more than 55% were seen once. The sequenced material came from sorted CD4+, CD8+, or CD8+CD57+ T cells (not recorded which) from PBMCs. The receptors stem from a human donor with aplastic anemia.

CDR3 coding DNA: TGCAGTGCTAGAGTGGAGCGGGGGGTACCCTACGAGCAGTACTTC. Its translation: CSARVERGVPYEQYF. J is TRBJ2-5 and V is TRBV20-1, with 9 nucleotides matching TRBD2. The DNA matches TRBJ2-7 better at its end, which makes the J call doubtful. Germline V gives CDR1 DFQATT, CDR2 SNEGSKA (reference sequence). The length of the CDR3 is 15 residues.

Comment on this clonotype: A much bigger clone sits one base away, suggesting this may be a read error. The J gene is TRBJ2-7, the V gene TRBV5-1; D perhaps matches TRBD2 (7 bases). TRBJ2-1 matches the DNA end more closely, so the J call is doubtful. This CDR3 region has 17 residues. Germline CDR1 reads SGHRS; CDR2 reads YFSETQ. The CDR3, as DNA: TGCGCCAGCAGCCTGAAGGGGGGGCTAAGCTCCTACAATGAGCAGTTCTTC. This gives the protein CASSLKGGLSSYNEQFF.

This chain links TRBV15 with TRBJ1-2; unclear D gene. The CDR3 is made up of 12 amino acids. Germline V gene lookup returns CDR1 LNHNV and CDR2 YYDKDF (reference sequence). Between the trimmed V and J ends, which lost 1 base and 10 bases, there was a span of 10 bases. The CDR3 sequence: CATSRVVGDYTF. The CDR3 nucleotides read TGTGCCACCAGCAGAGTAGTCGGCGACTACACCTTC.

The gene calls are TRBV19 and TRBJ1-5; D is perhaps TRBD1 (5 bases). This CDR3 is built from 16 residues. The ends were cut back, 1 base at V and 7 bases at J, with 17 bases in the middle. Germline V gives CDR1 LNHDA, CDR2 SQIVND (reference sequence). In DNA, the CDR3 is TGTGCCAGTAGTATAGGGGAGACAGCCTACGAGCAGCCCCAGCATTTT. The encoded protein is CASSIGETAYEQPQHF.

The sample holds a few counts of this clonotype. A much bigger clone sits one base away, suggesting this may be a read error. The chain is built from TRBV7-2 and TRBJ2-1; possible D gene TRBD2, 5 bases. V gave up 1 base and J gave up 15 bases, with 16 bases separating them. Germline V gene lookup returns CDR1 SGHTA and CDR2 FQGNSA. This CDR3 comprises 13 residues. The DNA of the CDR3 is TGTGCCAGCAGCTTAGGGTCCCCGGGGTATGGGTTCTTC. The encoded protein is CASSLGSPGYGFF.

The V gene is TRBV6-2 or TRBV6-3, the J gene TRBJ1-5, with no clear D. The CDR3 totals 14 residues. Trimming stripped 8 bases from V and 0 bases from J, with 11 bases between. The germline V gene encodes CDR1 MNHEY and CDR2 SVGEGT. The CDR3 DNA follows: TGTGCCAGCTCGGTACATAATAGCAATCAGCCCCAGCATTTT. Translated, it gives CASSVHNSNQPQHF.

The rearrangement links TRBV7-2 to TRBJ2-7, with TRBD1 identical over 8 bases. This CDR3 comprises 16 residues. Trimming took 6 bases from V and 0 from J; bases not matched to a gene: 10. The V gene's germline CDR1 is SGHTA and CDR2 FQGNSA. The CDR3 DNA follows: TGTGCCAGCAGTCCGACAGGGGTCTTTGCCTCCTACGAGCAGTACTTC. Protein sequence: CASSPTGVFASYEQYF.

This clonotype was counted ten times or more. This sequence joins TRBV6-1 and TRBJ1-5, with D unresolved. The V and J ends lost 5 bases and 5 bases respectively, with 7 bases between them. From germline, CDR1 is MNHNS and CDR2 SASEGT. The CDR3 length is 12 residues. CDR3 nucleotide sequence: TGTGCCAGCAGTCTATTCGATCAGCCCCAGCATTTT. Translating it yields CASSLFDQPQHF.

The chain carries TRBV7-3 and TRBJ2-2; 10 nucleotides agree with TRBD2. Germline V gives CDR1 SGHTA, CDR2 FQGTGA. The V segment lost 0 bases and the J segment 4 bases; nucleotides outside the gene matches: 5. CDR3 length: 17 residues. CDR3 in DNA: TGTGCCAGCAGCTTAACTACCCTAGCGGGAGTCACCGGGGAGCTGTTTTTT. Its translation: CASSLTTLAGVTGELFF. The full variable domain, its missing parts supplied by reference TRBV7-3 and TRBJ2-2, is GAGVSQTPSNKVTEKGKYVELRCDPISGHTALYWYRQSLGQGPEFLIYFQGTGAADDSGLPNDRFFAVRPEGSVSTLKIQRTERGDSAVYLCASSLTTLAGVTGELFFGEGSRLTVL.

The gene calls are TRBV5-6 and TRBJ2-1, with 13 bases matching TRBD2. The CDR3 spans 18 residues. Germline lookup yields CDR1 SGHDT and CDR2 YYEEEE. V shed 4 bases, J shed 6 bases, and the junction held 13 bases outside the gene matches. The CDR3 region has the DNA TGTGCCAGCAGCAGCGGACTAGCGGGAGAACGATCTGTCAATGAGCAGTTCTTC. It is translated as CASSSGLAGERSVNEQFF.

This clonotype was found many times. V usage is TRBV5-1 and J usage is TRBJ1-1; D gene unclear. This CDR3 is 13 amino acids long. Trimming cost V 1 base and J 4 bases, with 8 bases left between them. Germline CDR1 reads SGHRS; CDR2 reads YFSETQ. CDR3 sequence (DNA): TGCGCCAGCAGCTTGTCAGACCGCACTGAAGCTTTCTTT. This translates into CASSLSDRTEAFF.

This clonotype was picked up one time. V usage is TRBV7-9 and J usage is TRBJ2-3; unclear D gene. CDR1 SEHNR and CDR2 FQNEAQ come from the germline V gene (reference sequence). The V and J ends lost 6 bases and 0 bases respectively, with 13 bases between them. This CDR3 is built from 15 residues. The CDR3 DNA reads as TGTGCCAGCAGTTCGATATCTTCTAGCACAGATACGCAGTATTTT. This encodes CASSSISSSTDTQYF.

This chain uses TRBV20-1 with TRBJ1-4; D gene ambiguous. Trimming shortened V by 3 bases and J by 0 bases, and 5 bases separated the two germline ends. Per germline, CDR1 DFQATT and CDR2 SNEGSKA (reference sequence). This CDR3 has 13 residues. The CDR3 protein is CSASLATNEKLFF. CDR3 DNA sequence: TGCAGTGCTAGCCTGGCAACTAATGAAAAACTGTTTTTT.

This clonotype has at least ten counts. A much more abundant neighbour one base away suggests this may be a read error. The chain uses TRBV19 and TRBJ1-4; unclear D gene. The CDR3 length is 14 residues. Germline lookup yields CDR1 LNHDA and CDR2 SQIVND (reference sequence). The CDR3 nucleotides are TGTACCAGTAGTATAGGGACAACTAATGAAAAACTGTTTTTT. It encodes CTSSIGTTNEKLFF.

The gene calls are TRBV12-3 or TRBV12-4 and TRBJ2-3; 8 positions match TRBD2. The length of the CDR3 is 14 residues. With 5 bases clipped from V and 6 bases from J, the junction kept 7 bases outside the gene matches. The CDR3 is CASSLGLAGDTQYF. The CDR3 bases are TGTGCCAGCAGTCTCGGACTAGCAGGTGATACGCAGTATTTT.

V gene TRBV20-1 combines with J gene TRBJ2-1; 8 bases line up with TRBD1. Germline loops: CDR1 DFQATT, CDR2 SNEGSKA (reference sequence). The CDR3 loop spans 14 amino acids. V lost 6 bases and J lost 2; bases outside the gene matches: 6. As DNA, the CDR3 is TGCAGTGCCAAGGACAGGGTAACCTACAATGAGCAGTTCTTC. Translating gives CSAKDRVTYNEQFF.

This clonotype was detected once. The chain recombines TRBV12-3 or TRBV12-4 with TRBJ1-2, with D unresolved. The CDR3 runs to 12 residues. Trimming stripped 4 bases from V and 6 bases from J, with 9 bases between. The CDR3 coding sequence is TGTGCCAGCAGTTCTATAGGGAATGGCTACACCTTC. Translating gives CASSSIGNGYTF.

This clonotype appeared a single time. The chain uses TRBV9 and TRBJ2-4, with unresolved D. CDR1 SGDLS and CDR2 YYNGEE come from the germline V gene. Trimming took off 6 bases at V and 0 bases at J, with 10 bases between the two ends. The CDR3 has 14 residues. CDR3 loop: CASTRPLAKNIQYF. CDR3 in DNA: TGTGCCAGCACCCGTCCCTTAGCCAAAAACATTCAGTACTTC.

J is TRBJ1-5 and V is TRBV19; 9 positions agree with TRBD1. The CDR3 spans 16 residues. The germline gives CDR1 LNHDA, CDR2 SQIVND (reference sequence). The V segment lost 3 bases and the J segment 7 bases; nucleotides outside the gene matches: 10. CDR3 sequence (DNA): TGTGCCAGTAGTATGGGGACAGGGATGGGTGGGCAGCCCCAGCATTTT. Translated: CASSMGTGMGGQPQHF.

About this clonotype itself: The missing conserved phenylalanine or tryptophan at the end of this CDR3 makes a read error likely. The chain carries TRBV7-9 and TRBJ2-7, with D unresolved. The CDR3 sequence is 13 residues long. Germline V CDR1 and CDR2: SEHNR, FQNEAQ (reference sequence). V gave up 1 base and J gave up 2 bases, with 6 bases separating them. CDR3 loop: CASSLEGPYEQYS. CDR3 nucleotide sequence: TGTGCCAGCAGCTTAGAGGGTCCCTACGAGCAGTACTCC.

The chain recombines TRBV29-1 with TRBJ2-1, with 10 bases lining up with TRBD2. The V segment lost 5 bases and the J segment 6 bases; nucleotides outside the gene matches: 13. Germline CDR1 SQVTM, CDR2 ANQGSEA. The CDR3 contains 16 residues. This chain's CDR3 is CSVSPSGSRTCNEQFF. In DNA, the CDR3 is TGCAGCGTTAGTCCTAGCGGGAGTAGGACCTGCAATGAGCAGTTCTTC.

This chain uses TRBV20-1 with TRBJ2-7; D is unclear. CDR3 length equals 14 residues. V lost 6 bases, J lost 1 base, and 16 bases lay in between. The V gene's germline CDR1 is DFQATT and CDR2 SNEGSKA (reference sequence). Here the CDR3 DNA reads TGCAGTGCAGATGACACGAACCTATCCTACGAGCAGTACTTC. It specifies CSADDTNLSYEQYF.

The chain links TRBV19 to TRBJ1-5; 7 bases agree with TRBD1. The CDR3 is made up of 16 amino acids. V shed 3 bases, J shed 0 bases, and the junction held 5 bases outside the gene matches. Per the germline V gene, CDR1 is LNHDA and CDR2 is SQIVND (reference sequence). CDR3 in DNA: TGTGCCAGTAGTATCATCGGACAGGCTAGCAATCAGCCCCAGCATTTT. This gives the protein CASSIIGQASNQPQHF. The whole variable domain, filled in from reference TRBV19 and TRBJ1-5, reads DGGITQSPKYLFRKEGQNVTLSCEQNLNHDAMYWYRQDPGQGLRLIYYSQIVNDFQKGDIAEGYSVSREKKESFPLTVTSAQKNPTAFYLCASSIIGQASNQPQHFGDGTRLSIL.

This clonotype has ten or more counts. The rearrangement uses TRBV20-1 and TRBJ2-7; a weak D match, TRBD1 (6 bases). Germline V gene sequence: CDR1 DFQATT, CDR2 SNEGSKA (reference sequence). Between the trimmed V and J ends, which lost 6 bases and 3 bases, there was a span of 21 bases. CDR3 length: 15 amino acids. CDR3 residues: CSAKSRGPTLYEQYF. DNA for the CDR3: TGCAGTGCAAAAAGCAGGGGCCCAACTCTCTACGAGCAGTACTTC.

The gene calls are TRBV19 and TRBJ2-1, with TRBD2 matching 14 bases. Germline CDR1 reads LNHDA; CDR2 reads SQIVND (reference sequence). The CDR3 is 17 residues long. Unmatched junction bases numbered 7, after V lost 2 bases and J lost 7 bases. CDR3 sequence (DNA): TGTGCCAGTAGTATATTGGGACTAGCGGGAGAGGGGAATGAGCAGTTCTTC. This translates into CASSILGLAGEGNEQFF. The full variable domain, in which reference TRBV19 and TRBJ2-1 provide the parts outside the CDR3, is DGGITQSPKYLFRKEGQNVTLSCEQNLNHDAMYWYRQDPGQGLRLIYYSQIVNDFQKGDIAEGYSVSREKKESFPLTVTSAQKNPTAFYLCASSILGLAGEGNEQFFGPGTRLTVL.

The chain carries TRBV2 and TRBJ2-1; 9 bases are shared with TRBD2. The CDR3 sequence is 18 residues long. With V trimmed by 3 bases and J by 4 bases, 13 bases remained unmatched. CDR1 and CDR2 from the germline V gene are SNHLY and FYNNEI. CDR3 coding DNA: TGTGCCAGCAGTGATGAGGTTCTAGCGGGATCCTCGTACAATGAGCAGTTCTTC. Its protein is CASSDEVLAGSSYNEQFF.

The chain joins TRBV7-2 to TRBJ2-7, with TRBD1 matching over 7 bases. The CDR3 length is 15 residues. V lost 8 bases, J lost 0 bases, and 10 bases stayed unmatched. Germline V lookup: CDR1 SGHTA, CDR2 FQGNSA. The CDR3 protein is CASLNSGDSSYEQYF. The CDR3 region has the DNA TGTGCCAGCTTAAATTCAGGGGACAGCTCCTACGAGCAGTACTTC.